This T cell receptor beta chain was obtained from a study (dated by TCRdb to the mid-2010s). General notes on the study: The study set out to test whether tumor-infiltrating Tregs in breast cancer get recruited from blood Tregs or are instead converted in situ from other CD4+ T cell subsets. Findings and caveats that apply to the study as a whole: The greatest overlap of tumor-infiltrating Treg TCR alpha and beta sequences was observed with tumor naive CD4+ T cells, followed by blood naive CD4+ T cells. Tumor memory CD4+ T cell TCR gene usage clustered with blood and lymph node memory CD4+ cells and lymph node naive CD4+ cells. The validation in the larger cohort was limited to a single TCR beta V-J rearrangement instead of whole repertoires.

CD4+CD25+CD127-/low cells were isolated as Tregs. Tregs, naive and memory CD4+ T cells from tumor, blood and ipsilateral draining lymph nodes of five breast cancer patients underwent full-length TCR alpha and beta sequencing. Tumor tissue and lymph nodes from ipsilateral axillary dissection were perfused with PBS, minced and digested with collagenase I and hyaluronidase. A purity exceeding 90% was confirmed by FACS for the sorted cell populations. The germline V gene yields MDHEN for CDR1 and SYDVKM for CDR2. The CDR3 goes from the cysteine to the phenylalanine over 11 residues. Only the CDR3 DNA is retained, 33 bases long and in frame from the first base. V sheds 9 bases and J sheds 7 bases, leaving 11 bases between their ends. With regard to this clonotype: Its binding antigen is unknown. Base-call qualities are not available, and no considerably larger clone is one nucleotide away.

Full-length TCR variable regions were amplified by 5' RACE PCR with constant-region reverse primers, followed by semi-nested PCR with Nested Universal Primer A. Using the ReliaPrep RNA Cell Miniprep System, total RNA was extracted, and the SMARTer RACE 5'/3' Kit was then used to reverse transcribe the RNA into 5'RACE-ready cDNA. An Illumina MiSeq was used to sequence the full-length TCR alpha and beta libraries, which had been barcoded with multiplex adaptors. On the study's bioinformatics: For each of nine subset-tissue groups, sequencing data from the five patients were pooled, and the groups were compared by unsupervised clustering of TCR gene usage. Repertoire similarity was calculated with the Morisita-Horn index, weighting shared sequences by their contribution to each repertoire. Using fastp trimming at Q25 and MiXCR clonotype assembly, TCRdb reanalyzed the public sequencing data and kept in-frame beta chains. Every distinct CDR3 protein forms one entry, paired with its most common genes and DNA. The V and J calls come from TCRdb's annotation, not from the publication. The sample yields around 30,000 distinct CDR3 sequences; more than 20% were counted once. The ten biggest clones cover 2% to 2.5% of the sample.

The chain joins TRBV28 to TRBJ2-3, with a weak D call of TRBD2 (6 bases match). This TCR was sampled from a female donor with breast cancer. Sequencing used tumor-infiltrating Tregs sorted from the breast tumor. The DNA is TGTGCCAGTGGCGGGGTGTATACGCAGTATTTT. Translated, this gives CASGGVYTQYF.